The present entry profiles one T cell receptor beta chain with its context. The antigen remains unidentified. Deep-level settings were used for running the assay. Libraries were prepared by immunoSEQ multiplex PCR; TCRdb keeps only in-frame clonotypes and omits some of them. The data hold over 2 million clones, with roughly 96% observed a single time. The data are from a study of shared clonotypes between healthy human individuals. General study points: Approximately 4.9% of naive CD4 clonotypes were shared across four donors. Investigators expected sequencing depth to affect clonotype sharing among donors.

None of the donors, who were healthy HIV-negative adults, had recently had acute infections or vaccinations. Material: naive CD4+ T cells sorted from blood. Regarding subset: CD45RA+ positively selected. This receptor was taken from a man aged 18-30 years in good health.

The CDR3 DNA reads TGTGCCAGCATCCCCGGGACAGGGACCTACGAGCAGTACTTC. This translates into CASIPGTGTYEQYF. The V and J genes are TRBV28 and TRBJ2-7; 9 bases align to TRBD1. Trimming at V came to 7 bases and at J to 2 bases, leaving 6 bases not matched to a gene. CDR3 length: 14 residues. Looked up from germline, CDR1 is MDHEN and CDR2 is SYDVKM.